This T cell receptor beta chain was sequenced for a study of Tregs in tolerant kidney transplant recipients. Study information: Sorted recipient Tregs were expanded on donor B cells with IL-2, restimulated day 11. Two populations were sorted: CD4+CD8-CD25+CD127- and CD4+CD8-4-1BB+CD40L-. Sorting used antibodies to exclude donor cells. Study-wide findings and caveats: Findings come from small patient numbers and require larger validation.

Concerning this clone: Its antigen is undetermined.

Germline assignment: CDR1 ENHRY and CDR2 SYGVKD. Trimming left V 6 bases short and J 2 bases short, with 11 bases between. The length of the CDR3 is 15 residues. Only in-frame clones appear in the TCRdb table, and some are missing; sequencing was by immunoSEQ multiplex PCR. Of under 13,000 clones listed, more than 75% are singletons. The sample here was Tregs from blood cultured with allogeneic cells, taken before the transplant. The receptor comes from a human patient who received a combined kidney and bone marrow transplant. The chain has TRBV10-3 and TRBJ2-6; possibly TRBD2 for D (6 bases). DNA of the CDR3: TGTGCCATCAGAAGTTCGGGGGCTGGGGCCAACGTCCTGACTTTC. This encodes CAIRSSGAGANVLTF.